These T cell receptor beta chains were read from a single sample in a study of blood T cell repertoires in COVID-19. Here immunoSEQ multiplex PCR was the method, and the copy in TCRdb shows in-frame clones only, minus some. The repertoire holds roughly 190,000 clones, with approximately 87% as singletons. Input material: peripheral blood. These receptors came from a man younger than 30 with active or convalescent COVID-19. The CDR3 runs from the conserved cysteine through the conserved F or W. The D gene is left open where the match is weak. Where a row states a size, it is once, few, many or the class of an expanded clone; other rows omit it.

CDR3aa	CDR3nt	d_gene	v_gene	j_gene	abundance
CASRSTNRGLAKNIQYF	TGTGCCAGCAGGTCCACCAACAGGGGGTTAGCCAAAAACATTCAGTACTTC	TRBD1	TRBV27	TRBJ2-4	-
CASRKQTGGGYTF	TGTGCCAGCAGAAAACAAACAGGGGGTGGCTACACCTTC	TRBD1	TRBV12-3/TRBV12-4	TRBJ1-2	-
CAWSREETEYEQYF	TGTGCCTGGAGTAGAGAGGAGACAGAGTACGAGCAGTACTTC	-	TRBV30	TRBJ2-7	few
CASASAGETQYF	TGTGCCAGCGCGTCAGCGGGGGAGACCCAGTACTTC	TRBD2	TRBV5-6	TRBJ2-5	-
CASSTYSYRNTEAFF	TGTGCCAGCAGCACCTACTCGTACCGGAACACTGAAGCTTTCTTT	-	TRBV5-6	TRBJ1-1	-
CASSFGGTVQETQYF	TGTGCCAGCAGCTTCGGAGGGACAGTCCAAGAGACCCAGTACTTC	-	TRBV7-9	TRBJ2-5	-
CASSLSNRNTEAFF	TGTGCCAGCAGTTTATCGAACAGGAACACTGAAGCTTTCTTT	-	TRBV28	TRBJ1-1	-
CASSFSGGNYNEQFF	TGTGCCAGCAGCTTTAGCGGGGGGAACTACAATGAGCAGTTCTTC	TRBD2	TRBV5-4	TRBJ2-1	-
CASSPGLATYNEQFF	TGTGCCAGCAGCCCGGGCCTAGCGACTTACAATGAGCAGTTCTTC	-	TRBV7-9	TRBJ2-1	-
CASSIIGNTIYF	TGTGCCAGCAGTATCATCGGAAACACCATATATTTT	-	TRBV2	TRBJ1-3	-
CSASYSGGASNEQFF	TGCAGTGCTAGTTACAGCGGGGGGGCGAGTAATGAGCAGTTCTTC	TRBD2	TRBV20-1	TRBJ2-1	-
CASSPREQGFYGYTF	TGTGCCAGCAGTCCAAGGGAGCAGGGGTTCTATGGCTACACCTTC	-	TRBV6-5	TRBJ1-2	-
CASSLALAGPTDTQYF	TGCGCCAGCAGCCTAGCACTAGCGGGCCCCACAGATACGCAGTATTTT	TRBD2	TRBV4-1	TRBJ2-3	-
CASSVGQEGGPDTQYF	TGTGCCAGCAGCGTAGGACAGGAAGGAGGACCAGATACGCAGTATTTT	-	TRBV9	TRBJ2-3	-
CASSPADSNYGYTF	TGTGCCAGCTCACCGGCGGACTCTAACTATGGCTACACCTTC	-	TRBV18	TRBJ1-2	-
CAGQVGDGYTF	TGTGCCGGACAGGTTGGGGATGGCTACACCTTC	TRBD1	TRBV2	TRBJ1-2	-
CASSYAGTGAREQYF	TGTGCCAGCAGTTACGCCGGGACAGGGGCGCGCGAGCAGTACTTC	TRBD1	TRBV7-9	TRBJ2-7	-
CASSRRSGQGSNEQFF	TGTGCCAGCAGCCGAAGGTCGGGACAGGGATCCAATGAGCAGTTCTTC	TRBD1	TRBV11-1	TRBJ2-1	-
CASSLGHADTEAFF	TGTGCCAGCAGCTTGGGACATGCAGACACTGAAGCTTTCTTT	-	TRBV5-4	TRBJ1-1	-
CASSYVAGNTEAFF	TGTGCCAGCAGTTACGTGGCGGGAAACACTGAAGCTTTCTTT	-	TRBV6-5	TRBJ1-1	-
CASSPWTGSTDTQYF	TGTGCCAGCAGCCCTTGGACAGGGAGCACAGATACGCAGTATTTT	TRBD1	TRBV7-6	TRBJ2-3	-
CASSYGTTDDEQFF	TGTGCCAGCAGTTACGGGACTACCGACGATGAGCAGTTCTTC	TRBD2	TRBV6-5	TRBJ2-1	-
CASSAQDRGSIHEAFF	TGTGCCAGCTCAGCTCAAGACAGGGGGTCTATCCATGAAGCTTTCTTT	TRBD1	TRBV18	TRBJ1-1	-
CASSLGGISYGYTF	TGTGCCAGCAGCTTAGGAGGGATTAGCTATGGCTACACCTTC	-	TRBV7-2	TRBJ1-2	-
CASSPTSGLIKQFF	TGTGCCAGCAGCCCGACTAGCGGCCTGATTAAGCAGTTCTTC	TRBD2	TRBV3-1/TRBV3-2	TRBJ2-1	few
CASSRRRGYQPQHF	TGTGCCAGTAGCCGACGCAGGGGATATCAGCCCCAGCATTTT	-	TRBV19	TRBJ1-5	-